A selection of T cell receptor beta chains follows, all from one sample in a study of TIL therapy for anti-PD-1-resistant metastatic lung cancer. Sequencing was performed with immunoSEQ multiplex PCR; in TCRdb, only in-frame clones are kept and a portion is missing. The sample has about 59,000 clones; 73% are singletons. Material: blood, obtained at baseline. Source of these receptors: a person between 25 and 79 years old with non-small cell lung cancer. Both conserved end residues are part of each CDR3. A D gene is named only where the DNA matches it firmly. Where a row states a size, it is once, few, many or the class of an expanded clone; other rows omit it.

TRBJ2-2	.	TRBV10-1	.	TGCGCCAGCAGTGAGGCCCGGGGGAACACCGGGGAGCTGTTTTTT	CASSEARGNTGELFF
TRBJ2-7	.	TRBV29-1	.	TGCAGCGCCCAGAGGGATACAAGCTCCTACGAGCAGTACTTC	CSAQRDTSSYEQYF
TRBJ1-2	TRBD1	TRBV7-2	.	TGTGCCAGCAGCTTAGCGACAGGGGGGCAGTATGGCTACACCTTC	CASSLATGGQYGYTF
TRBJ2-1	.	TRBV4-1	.	TGCGCCAGCAGCCGTGCCCCGGTGGCAGTGCTTAGGGGTGATGAGCAGTTCTTC	CASSRAPVAVLRGDEQFF
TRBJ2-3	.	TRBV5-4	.	TGTGCCAGCAGCCCTCGCCTTGGGGGGCTAGCAGATACGCAGTATTTT	CASSPRLGGLADTQYF
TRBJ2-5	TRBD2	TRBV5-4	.	TGTGCCAGCAGCTTCTTTAGCGGGGGGGCCGGGAGTACCCAGTACTTC	CASSFFSGGAGSTQYF
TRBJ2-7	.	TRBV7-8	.	TGTGCCAGCAGCTTAGCAAGGGGGACGGGGGGTAACTCCTACGAGCAGTACTTC	CASSLARGTGGNSYEQYF
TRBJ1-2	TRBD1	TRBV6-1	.	TGTGCCAGCAGTGAACCCTCCCTGGGACAGGGGGGTCGGGGCTACACCTTC	CASSEPSLGQGGRGYTF
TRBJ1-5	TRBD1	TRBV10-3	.	TGTGCCATCAGTGACCCGGGACAGGGACATCAGCCCCAGCATTTT	CAISDPGQGHQPQHF
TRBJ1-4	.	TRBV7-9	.	TGTGCCAGCAGCTTAGGGTCAGGGGAGAGAAATGAAAAACTGTTTTTT	CASSLGSGERNEKLFF
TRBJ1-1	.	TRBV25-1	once	TGTGCCAGCAGTGGAACCGGGACCCAGCAGAAGAACACTGAAGCTTTCTTT	CASSGTGTQQKNTEAFF
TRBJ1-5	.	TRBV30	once	TGTGCCTGGAGCGAAGACACAGGGCATCAGCCCCAGCATTTT	CAWSEDTGHQPQHF
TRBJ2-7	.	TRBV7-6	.	TGTGCCAGCAGCTCCCGCCCTAGGGACCCCTACGAGCAGTACTTC	CASSSRPRDPYEQYF
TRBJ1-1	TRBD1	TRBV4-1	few	TGCGCCAGCAGCCAGAGACAGGGGTTGACTGAAGCTTTCTTT	CASSQRQGLTEAFF
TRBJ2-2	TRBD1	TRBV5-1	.	TGCGCCAGCAGCCAGGGACAGTACACCGGGGAGCTGTTTTTT	CASSQGQYTGELFF
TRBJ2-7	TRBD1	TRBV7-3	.	TGTGCCAGCAGCTCGGGACAGGCGGGGGAGCAGTACTTC	CASSSGQAGEQYF
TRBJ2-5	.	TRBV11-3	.	TGTGCCAGCAGCTATACGATACCGGGGGAGACCCAGTACTTC	CASSYTIPGETQYF
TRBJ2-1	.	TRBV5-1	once	TGCGCCAGCAGCTTGGAGGACAGCTACAATGAGCAGTTCTTC	CASSLEDSYNEQFF
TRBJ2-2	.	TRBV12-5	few	TGTGCTAGTGTGGCGACCGGGGAGCTGTTTTTT	CASVATGELFF